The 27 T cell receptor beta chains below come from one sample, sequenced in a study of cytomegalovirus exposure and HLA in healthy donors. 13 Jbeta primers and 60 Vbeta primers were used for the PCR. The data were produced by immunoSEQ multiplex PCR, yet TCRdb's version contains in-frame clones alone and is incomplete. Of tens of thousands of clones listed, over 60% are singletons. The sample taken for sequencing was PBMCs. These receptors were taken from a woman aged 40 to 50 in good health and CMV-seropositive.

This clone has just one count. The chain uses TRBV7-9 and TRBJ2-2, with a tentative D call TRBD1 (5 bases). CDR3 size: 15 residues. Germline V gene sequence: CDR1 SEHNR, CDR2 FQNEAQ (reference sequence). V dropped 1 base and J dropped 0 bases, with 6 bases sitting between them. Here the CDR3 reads CASSLGQSNTGELFF. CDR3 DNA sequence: TGTGCCAGCAGCTTAGGACAGTCGAACACCGGGGAGCTGTTTTTT.

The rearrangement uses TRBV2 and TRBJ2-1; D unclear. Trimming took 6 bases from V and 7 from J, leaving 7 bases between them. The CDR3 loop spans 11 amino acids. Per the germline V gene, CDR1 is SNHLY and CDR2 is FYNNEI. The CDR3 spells CASRENNEQFF. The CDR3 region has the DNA TGTGCCAGCAGGGAGAATAATGAGCAGTTCTTC.

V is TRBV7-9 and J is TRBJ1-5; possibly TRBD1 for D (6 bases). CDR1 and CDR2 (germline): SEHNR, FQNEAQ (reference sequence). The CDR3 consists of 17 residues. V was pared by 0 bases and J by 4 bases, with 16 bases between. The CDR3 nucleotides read TGTGCCAGCAGCTTAGCGTCACCGGGACAAGTTAATCAGCCCCAGCATTTT. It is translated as CASSLASPGQVNQPQHF.

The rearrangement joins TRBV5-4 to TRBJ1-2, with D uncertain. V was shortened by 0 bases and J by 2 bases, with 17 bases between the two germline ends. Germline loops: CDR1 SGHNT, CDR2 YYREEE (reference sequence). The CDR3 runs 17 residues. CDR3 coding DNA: TGTGCCAGCAGCTTGGCCCCTGGCGAACGGGTGAACTATGGCTACACCTTC. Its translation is CASSLAPGERVNYGYTF. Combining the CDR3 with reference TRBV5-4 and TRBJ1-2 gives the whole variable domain ETGVTQSPTHLIKTRGQQVTLRCSSQSGHNTVSWYQQALGQGPQFIFQYYREEENGRGNFPPRFSGLQFPNYSSELNVNALELDDSALYLCASSLAPGERVNYGYTFGSGTRLTVV.

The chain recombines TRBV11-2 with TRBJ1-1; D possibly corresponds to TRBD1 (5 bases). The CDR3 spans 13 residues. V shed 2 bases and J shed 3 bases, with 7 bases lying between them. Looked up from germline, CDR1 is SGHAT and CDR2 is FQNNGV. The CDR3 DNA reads TGTGCCAGCAGCTTACTAGGGGACACTGAAGCTTTCTTT. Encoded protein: CASSLLGDTEAFF.

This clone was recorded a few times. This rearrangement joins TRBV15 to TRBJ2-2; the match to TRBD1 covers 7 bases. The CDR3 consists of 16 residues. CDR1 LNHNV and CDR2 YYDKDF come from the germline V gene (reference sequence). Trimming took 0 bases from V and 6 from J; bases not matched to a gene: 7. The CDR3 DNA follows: TGTGCCACCAGCAGAGAACCCCCCCAGGGGGCCGGGGAGCTGTTTTTT. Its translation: CATSREPPQGAGELFF.

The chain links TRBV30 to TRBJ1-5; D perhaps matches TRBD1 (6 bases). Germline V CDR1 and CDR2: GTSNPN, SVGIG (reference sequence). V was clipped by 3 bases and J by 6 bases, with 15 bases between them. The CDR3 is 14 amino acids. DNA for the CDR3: TGTGCCTGGAGGTGGAAACAGGGCCGTCAGCCCCAGCATTTT. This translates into CAWRWKQGRQPQHF.

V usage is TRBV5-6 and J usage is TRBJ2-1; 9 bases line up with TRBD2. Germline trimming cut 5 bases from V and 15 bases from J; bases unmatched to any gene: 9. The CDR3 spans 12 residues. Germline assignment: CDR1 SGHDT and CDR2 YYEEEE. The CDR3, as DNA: TGTGCCAGCAGTATACCTAGCGGGGATCGGTTCTTC. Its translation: CASSIPSGDRFF.

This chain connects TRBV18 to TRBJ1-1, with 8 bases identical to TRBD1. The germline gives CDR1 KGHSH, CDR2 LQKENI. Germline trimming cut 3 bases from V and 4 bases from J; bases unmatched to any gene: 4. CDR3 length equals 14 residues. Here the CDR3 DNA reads TGTGCCAGCTCACCGACAGGGGAGGTCACTGAAGCTTTCTTT. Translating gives CASSPTGEVTEAFF.

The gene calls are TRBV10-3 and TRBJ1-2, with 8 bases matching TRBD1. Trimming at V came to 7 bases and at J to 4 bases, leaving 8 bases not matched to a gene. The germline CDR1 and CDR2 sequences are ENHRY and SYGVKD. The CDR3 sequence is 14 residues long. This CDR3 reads CAITGQGESYGYTF. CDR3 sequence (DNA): TGTGCCATCACCGGACAGGGTGAGAGCTATGGCTACACCTTC.

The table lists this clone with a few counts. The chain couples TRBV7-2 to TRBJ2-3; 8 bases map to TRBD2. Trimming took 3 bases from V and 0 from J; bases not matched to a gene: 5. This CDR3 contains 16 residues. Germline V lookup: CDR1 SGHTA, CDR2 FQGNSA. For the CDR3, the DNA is TGTGCCAGCAGCTTCCGGGGGGGTAGAAGCACAGATACGCAGTATTTT. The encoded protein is CASSFRGGRSTDTQYF. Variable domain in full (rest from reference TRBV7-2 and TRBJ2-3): GAGVSQSPSNKVTEKGKDVELRCDPISGHTALYWYRQSLGQGLEFLIYFQGNSAPDKSGLPSDRFSAERTGGSVSTLTIQRTQQEDSAVYLCASSFRGGRSTDTQYFGPGTRLTVL.

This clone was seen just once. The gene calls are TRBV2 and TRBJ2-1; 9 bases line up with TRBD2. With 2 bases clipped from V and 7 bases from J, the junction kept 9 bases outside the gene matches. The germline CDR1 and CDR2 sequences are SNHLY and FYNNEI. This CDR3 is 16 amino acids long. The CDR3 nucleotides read TGTGCCAGCAGTGAATTAGGAGCGGGGGGTGTTAATGAGCAGTTCTTC. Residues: CASSELGAGGVNEQFF. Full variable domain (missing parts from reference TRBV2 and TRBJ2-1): EPEVTQTPSHQVTQMGQEVILRCVPISNHLYFYWYRQILGQKVEFLVSFYNNEISEKSEIFDDQFSVERPDGSNFTLKIRSTKLEDSAMYFCASSELGAGGVNEQFFGPGTRLTVL.

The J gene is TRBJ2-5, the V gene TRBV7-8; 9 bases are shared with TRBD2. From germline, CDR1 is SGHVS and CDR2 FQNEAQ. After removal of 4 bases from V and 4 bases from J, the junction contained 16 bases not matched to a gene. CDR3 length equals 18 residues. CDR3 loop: CASSSPIAGALPGETQYF. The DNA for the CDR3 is TGTGCCAGCAGCTCCCCTATAGCGGGGGCCCTTCCCGGAGAGACCCAGTACTTC.

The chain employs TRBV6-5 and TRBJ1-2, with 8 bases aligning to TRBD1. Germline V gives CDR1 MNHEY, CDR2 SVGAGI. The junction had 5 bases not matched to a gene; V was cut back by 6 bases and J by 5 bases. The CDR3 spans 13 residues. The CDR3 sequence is CASSSQGGYGYTF. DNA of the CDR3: TGTGCCAGCAGCTCACAGGGGGGATATGGCTACACCTTC.

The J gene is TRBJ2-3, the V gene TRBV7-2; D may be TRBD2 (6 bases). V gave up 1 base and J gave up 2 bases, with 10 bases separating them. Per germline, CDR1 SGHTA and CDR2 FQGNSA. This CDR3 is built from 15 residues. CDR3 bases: TGTGCCAGCAGCTTAGGGGGCGGGGACACAGATACGCAGTATTTT. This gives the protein CASSLGGGDTDTQYF.

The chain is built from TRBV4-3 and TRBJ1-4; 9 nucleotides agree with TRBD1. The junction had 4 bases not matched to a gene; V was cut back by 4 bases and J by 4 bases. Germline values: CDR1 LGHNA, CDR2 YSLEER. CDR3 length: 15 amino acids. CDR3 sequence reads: CASSPQGALNEKLFF. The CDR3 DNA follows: TGCGCCAGCAGCCCACAGGGGGCCCTTAATGAAAAACTGTTTTTT.

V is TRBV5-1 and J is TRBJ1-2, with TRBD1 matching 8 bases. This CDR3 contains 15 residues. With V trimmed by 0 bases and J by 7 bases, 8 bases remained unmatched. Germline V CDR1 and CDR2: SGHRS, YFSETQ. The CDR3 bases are TGCGCCAGCAGCTTGGCCGGGCAGGGGGCTAGTGGCTACACCTTC. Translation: CASSLAGQGASGYTF.

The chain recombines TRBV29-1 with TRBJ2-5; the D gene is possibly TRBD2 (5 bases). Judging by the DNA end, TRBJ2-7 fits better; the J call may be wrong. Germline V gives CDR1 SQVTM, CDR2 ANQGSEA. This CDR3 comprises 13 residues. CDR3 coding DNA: TGCAGCGGGGGTGGACGGGATGCCTACGAGCAGTACTTC. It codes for CSGGGRDAYEQYF.

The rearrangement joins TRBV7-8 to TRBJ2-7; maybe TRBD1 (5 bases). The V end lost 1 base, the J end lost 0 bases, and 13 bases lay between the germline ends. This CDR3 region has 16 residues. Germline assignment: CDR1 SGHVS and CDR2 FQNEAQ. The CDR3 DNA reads TGTGCCAGCAGCTTAGAAAGACAGCGACTCTCCTACGAGCAGTACTTC. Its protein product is CASSLERQRLSYEQYF.

The CDR3 here is CASRAGTGGSPLHF. The CDR3 DNA reads as TGTGCCAGCAGGGCAGGGACAGGGGGTTCACCCCTCCACTTT. The chain links TRBV6-6 to TRBJ1-6; 11 positions agree with TRBD1. Germline V lookup: CDR1 MNHNY, CDR2 SVGAGI (reference sequence). The CDR3 sequence is 14 residues long. V lost 6 bases to trimming and J lost 9 bases; unmatched junction nucleotides: 4.

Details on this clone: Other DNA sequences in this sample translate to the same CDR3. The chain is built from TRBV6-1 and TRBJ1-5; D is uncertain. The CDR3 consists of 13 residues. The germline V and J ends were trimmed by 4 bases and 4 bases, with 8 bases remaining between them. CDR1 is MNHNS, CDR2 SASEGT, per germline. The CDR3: CASSGEGNQPQHF. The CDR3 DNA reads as TGTGCCAGCAGTGGGGAGGGAAATCAGCCCCAGCATTTT.

The CDR3 region is CSVDAAVGDTQYF. CDR3 bases: TGCAGCGTTGACGCAGCGGTGGGAGATACGCAGTATTTT. This chain links TRBV29-1 with TRBJ2-3, with D possibly being TRBD2 (5 bases). This CDR3 contains 13 residues. Trimming took 3 bases from V and 5 from J, leaving 12 bases between them. Per the germline V gene, CDR1 is SQVTM and CDR2 is ANQGSEA.

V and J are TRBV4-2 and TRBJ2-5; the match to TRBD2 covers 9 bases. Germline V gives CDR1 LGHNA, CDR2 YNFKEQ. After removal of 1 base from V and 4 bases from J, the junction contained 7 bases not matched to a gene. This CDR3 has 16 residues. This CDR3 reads CASSQVGGGAAETQYF. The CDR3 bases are TGTGCCAGCAGCCAAGTAGGCGGGGGGGCCGCAGAGACCCAGTACTTC.

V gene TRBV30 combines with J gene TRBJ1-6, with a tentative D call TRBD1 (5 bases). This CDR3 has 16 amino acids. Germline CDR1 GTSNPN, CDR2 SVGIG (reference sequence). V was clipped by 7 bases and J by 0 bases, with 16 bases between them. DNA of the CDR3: TGTGCCTCCAAAGCCGACAGTAGCTCCTATAATTCACCCCTCCACTTT. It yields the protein CASKADSSSYNSPLHF.

This chain's CDR3 is CASSLSSVSTEAFF. The CDR3 nucleotides are TGCGCCAGCAGCTTGTCCTCAGTCTCCACTGAAGCTTTCTTT. The V call is TRBV5-1, the J call TRBJ1-1, with no clear D. This CDR3 has 14 residues. V lost 1 base to trimming and J lost 4 bases, with 11 bases between them. Per the germline V gene, CDR1 is SGHRS and CDR2 is YFSETQ.

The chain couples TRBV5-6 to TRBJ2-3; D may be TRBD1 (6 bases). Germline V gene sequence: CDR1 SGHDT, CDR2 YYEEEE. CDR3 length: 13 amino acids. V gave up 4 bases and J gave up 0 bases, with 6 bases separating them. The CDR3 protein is CASSDRSTDTQYF. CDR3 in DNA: TGTGCCAGCAGCGACAGGAGCACAGATACGCAGTATTTT.

CDR3 loop: CASSALGALTDTQYF. The CDR3 nucleotides read TGTGCCAGCAGCGCATTAGGGGCCCTCACAGATACGCAGTATTTT. The chain recombines TRBV9 with TRBJ2-3; D possibly corresponds to TRBD1 (5 bases). Germline V gene sequence: CDR1 SGDLS, CDR2 YYNGEE. V lost 3 bases and J 2 bases, leaving 13 bases between the germline ends. The CDR3 extends over 15 amino acids.